Reported below is one T cell receptor (beta chain). Its antigen remains unknown. The CDR3 length is 11 residues. Germline V CDR1 and CDR2: MDHEN, SYDVKM. The germline V and J ends were trimmed by 5 bases and 6 bases, with 7 bases remaining between them. Donors likely had unrecorded immune exposures despite being nominally healthy when sampled. Vbeta (60) and Jbeta (13) primers were used in the PCR. Libraries were prepared by immunoSEQ multiplex PCR; TCRdb keeps only in-frame clonotypes and omits some of them. The profile shows roughly 130,000 clones, approximately 72% of them singletons. These data come from a study of cytomegalovirus exposure and HLA in healthy donors. Study-level points and caveats: Cytomegalovirus association was assigned to about 180 TCR beta chains.

The receptor comes from a man between 18 and 29 years old in good health and CMV-seronegative. Sequencing input: PBMCs. V gene TRBV28 combines with J gene TRBJ1-2; maybe TRBD1 (5 bases). The CDR3 sequence is CASSRGDGYTF. CDR3 DNA: TGTGCCAGCAGTCGGGGGGATGGCTACACCTTC.